Each of the 16 T cell receptor beta chains below was sequenced from the same sample in a study of T-cell reconstitution after alpha-beta-depleted transplantation in children. During its preparation, the TCRbeta library received unique molecular identifiers. TCRdb processed the PCR reads anew with MiXCR; each CDR3 protein has one entry. The sample holds 400,000 to 550,000 distinct CDR3 sequences, roughly a tenth seen once. The source was PBMCs, collected before TCRalphabeta/CD19-depleted stem cell transplant. Every receptor here comes from a child aged 2-15 years with inherited bone marrow failure, due to receive a stem cell transplant.

In its sample, this clonotype was seen a few times. This chain connects TRBV7-9 to TRBJ2-7, with D perhaps TRBD1 (6 bases). This CDR3 has 12 amino acids. V was trimmed by 5 bases and J by 6 bases, leaving 11 bases between them. Germline V gives CDR1 SEHNR, CDR2 FQNEAQ (reference sequence). The CDR3 spells CASSPTGPEQYF. The CDR3 DNA reads TGTGCCAGCAGCCCAACAGGGCCCGAGCAGTACTTC.

This clonotype has at least ten counts. The chain links TRBV16 to TRBJ2-1; TRBD2 might be the D (5 bases). The CDR3 extends over 16 amino acids. Trimming pared 2 bases from V and 2 bases from J, leaving 13 bases between. In germline, CDR1 is KGHSY, CDR2 FQNENV. CDR3: CASSQEGHPAYNEQFF. CDR3 bases: TGTGCCAGCAGCCAAGAGGGCCACCCTGCCTACAATGAGCAGTTCTTC.

V usage is TRBV20-1 and J usage is TRBJ2-3; 12 bases align to TRBD2. Germline loops: CDR1 DFQATT, CDR2 SNEGSKA (reference sequence). CDR3 length: 15 residues. V was clipped by 3 bases and J by 8 bases; unmatched bases: 9. This CDR3 reads CSARSRTSGTATQYF. The CDR3 bases are TGCAGTGCTAGGTCGAGGACTAGCGGGACCGCTACGCAGTATTTT.

This clonotype showed up many times. The chain combines TRBV7-2 with TRBJ2-7, with 12 nucleotides matching TRBD2. The CDR3 is 17 residues long. CDR1 and CDR2 (germline): SGHTA, FQGNSA. The J segment lost 4 bases and the V segment lost 2 bases, leaving 9 bases of the junction unmatched. For the CDR3, the DNA is TGTGCCAGCAGCTTACTAGCGGGAGGGCCGAAGAAATACGAGCAGTACTTC. Translation gives CASSLLAGGPKKYEQYF.

The V and J genes are TRBV18 and TRBJ1-2; the D is unclear. Trimming cost V 6 bases and J 8 bases, with 16 bases left between them. Germline-derived CDR1 and CDR2 are KGHSH and LQKENI. This CDR3 spans 13 amino acids. The CDR3 sequence is CASSPDPSGGYTF. The CDR3 DNA sequence: TGTGCCAGCTCCCCCGACCCCTCCGGAGGCTACACCTTC.

As concerns this clonotype: A single base separates this from a much larger clone, so it may be a read error. V is TRBV7-2 and J is TRBJ2-7, with D maybe TRBD2 (5 bases). Germline V gene data show CDR1 as SGHTA and CDR2 as FQGNSA. The length of the CDR3 is 13 residues. CDR3 bases: TGTGCCAGCAGCTGGCGGGCAGTCTACGAGCAGAACTTC. It codes for CASSWRAVYEQNF.

A few counts support this clonotype. The V gene is TRBV27, the J gene TRBJ1-2; D may be TRBD1 (5 bases). Germline loops: CDR1 MNHEY, CDR2 SMNVEV (reference sequence). The CDR3 has 15 residues. V lost 3 bases and J lost 5, with 16 bases in between. CDR3 sequence: CASSLRLGEVYGYTF. In DNA, the CDR3 is TGTGCCAGCAGTTTGCGACTGGGGGAGGTTTATGGCTACACCTTC.

This clonotype was counted at least ten times. The chain links TRBV11-1 to TRBJ2-1; D not certain. There are 19 residues in the CDR3. Germline loops: CDR1 SGHAT, CDR2 FQDESV (reference sequence). Deletions cut 3 bases from V and 0 bases from J, with 21 bases between. As DNA, the CDR3 is TGTGCCAGCAGCTTCGGTCAAGGCTTTCCAGCGAGCTCCTACAATGAGCAGTTCTTC. This encodes CASSFGQGFPASSYNEQFF.

The chain carries TRBV3-1 and TRBJ2-1; 13 bases align to TRBD2. The CDR3 extends over 20 amino acids. Germline values: CDR1 LGHDT, CDR2 YNNKEL (reference sequence). V lost 0 bases, J lost 0 bases, and 8 bases stayed unmatched. The CDR3 sequence is CASSQETSGRSTGSYNEQFF. CDR3 DNA sequence: TGTGCCAGCAGCCAAGAGACTAGCGGGAGGTCTACCGGCTCCTACAATGAGCAGTTCTTC.

At least ten counts were recorded for this clonotype. The chain combines TRBV4-1 with TRBJ1-1, with TRBD1 as a possible D gene (5 bases). The CDR3 totals 13 residues. Germline lookup yields CDR1 MGHRA and CDR2 YSYEKL. The V end was cut by 1 base, the J end by 3 bases, with 6 bases between. The CDR3 sequence: CASSQVGHTEAFF. As DNA, the CDR3 is TGCGCCAGCAGCCAAGTGGGGCACACTGAAGCTTTCTTT.

This clonotype showed up just a few times. The CDR3 loop is CASSAGPWTGIGNTGELFF. Here the CDR3 DNA reads TGTGCCAGCAGCGCCGGTCCGTGGACAGGGATTGGGAACACCGGGGAGCTGTTTTTT. The J gene is TRBJ2-2, the V gene TRBV5-6, with 8 bases aligning to TRBD1. The V and J ends lost 4 bases and 1 base, in that order; junction bases with no gene match: 15. Germline loops: CDR1 SGHDT, CDR2 YYEEEE. The CDR3 contains 19 residues.

This clonotype was counted only a few times. The V gene is TRBV25-1, the J gene TRBJ1-4; possibly TRBD1 for D (5 bases). Trimming removed 3 bases at V and 5 bases at J, with 13 bases between. CDR3 size: 15 residues. Germline V gives CDR1 MGHDK, CDR2 SYGVNS. The CDR3 sequence: CASSDFQGLNEKLFF. CDR3 nucleotide sequence: TGTGCCAGCAGTGATTTCCAGGGCTTGAATGAAAAACTGTTTTTT.

This clonotype was observed a handful of times. The chain employs TRBV20-1 and TRBJ2-5, with D perhaps TRBD2 (5 bases). The V gene's germline CDR1 is DFQATT and CDR2 SNEGSKA (reference sequence). The V end lost 3 bases, the J end lost 5 bases, and 13 bases lay between the germline ends. The CDR3 covers 13 residues. This chain's CDR3 is CSASTLAGETQYF. CDR3 sequence (DNA): TGCAGTGCTAGTACGCTAGCTGGTGAGACCCAGTACTTC.

This clonotype has a count of ten or more. The V and J genes are TRBV12-3 or TRBV12-4 and TRBJ1-2; 7 positions match TRBD1. This CDR3 is 14 amino acids long. J gave up 3 bases and V 5 bases, and 6 bases lay outside the gene matches. CDR3 DNA: TGTGCCAGCAGTCGCACAGGGGACTACTATGGCTACACCTTC. It codes for CASSRTGDYYGYTF.

Turning to this clonotype: It may be a read error: a sequence one base away is much more abundant. The gene calls are TRBV12-3 or TRBV12-4 and TRBJ1-2; the D is unclear. The V and J ends lost 1 base and 7 bases respectively, with 7 bases between them. The CDR3 is 12 amino acids. This chain's CDR3 is CASSLEGSGYTF. The CDR3 DNA follows: TGTGCCAGCAGTTTAGAAGGCAGTGGCTACACCTTC.

In its sample, this clonotype was seen many times. The chain uses TRBV27 and TRBJ2-1, with a tentative D call TRBD2 (6 bases). V was pared by 3 bases and J by 4 bases, with 16 bases between. CDR3 length equals 16 residues. Looked up from germline, CDR1 is MNHEY and CDR2 is SMNVEV (reference sequence). The CDR3 protein is CASSLRSGVRYNEQFF. CDR3 nucleotide sequence: TGTGCCAGCAGTTTGCGATCGGGGGTTCGGTACAATGAGCAGTTCTTC.